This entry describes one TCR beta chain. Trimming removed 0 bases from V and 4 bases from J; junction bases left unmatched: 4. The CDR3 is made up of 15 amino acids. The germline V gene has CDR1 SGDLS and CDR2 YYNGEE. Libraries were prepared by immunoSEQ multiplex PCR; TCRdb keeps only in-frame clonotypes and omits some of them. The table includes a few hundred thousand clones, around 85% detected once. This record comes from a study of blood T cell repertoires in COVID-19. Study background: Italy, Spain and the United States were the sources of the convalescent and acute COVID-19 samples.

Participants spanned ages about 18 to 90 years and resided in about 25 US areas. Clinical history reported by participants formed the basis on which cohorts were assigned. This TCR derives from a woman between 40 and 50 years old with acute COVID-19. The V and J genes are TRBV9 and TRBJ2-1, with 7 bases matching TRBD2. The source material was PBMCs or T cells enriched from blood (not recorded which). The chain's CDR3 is CASSVGGGDYNEQFF. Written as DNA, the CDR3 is TGTGCCAGCAGCGTAGGGGGAGGGGATTACAATGAGCAGTTCTTC.